This T cell receptor beta chain was identified during a study of PD-1 blockade in classical Hodgkin lymphoma. About the study: Patients got intravenous nivolumab 3 mg/kg every 2 weeks. General study results and limits: Sources of repertoire differences remain undefined, possibly disease activity or prior therapy. In newly diagnosed patients, baseline TCR diversity was reportedly below that of healthy donors. Partial responders and progressors had significantly lower baseline TCR diversity.

Of note for this clone: Its specificity is not known.

Germline V gene data show CDR1 as SGHRS and CDR2 as YFSETQ. The CDR3 consists of 19 residues. J lost 0 bases, V lost 1 base, and 13 bases had no gene match. Method: immunoSEQ multiplex PCR; TCRdb's copy keeps in-frame clones and lacks some. The sample consists of fewer than 45,000 clones, 66% of them appearing once. Time point: cycle 4 day 1 (C4D1), after six to seven weeks of nivolumab. All the patients suffered relapse after autologous stem cell transplantation, and brentuximab vedotin exposure differed. This chain links TRBV5-1 with TRBJ1-5, with 7 bases fitting TRBD1. This clonotype was sampled from a human donor with classical Hodgkin lymphoma. The specimen comprised peripheral blood mononuclear cells (PBMCs), sampled before the fourth cycle of nivolumab. The CDR3 DNA follows: TGCGCCAGCAGCTTGACCCGGCTACAGGGGACATATAGCAATCAGCCCCAGCATTTT. It is translated as CASSLTRLQGTYSNQPQHF.